This TCR beta chain was recovered during a study of tumor-infiltrating lymphocytes in primary liver carcinoma. Study outcomes and limitations: Tumor-adjacent and tumor-blood pairs shared less of their repertoires than tumor region pairs shared. Blood's top-250-clone fraction was significantly lower than that of tumors (p = 0.039).

Bulk tissue was left unsorted, and RNA and DNA were co-extracted from approximately 20-30 mg of it. A note on this clonotype: Its antigen is unknown. No conserved phenylalanine or tryptophan is present at the end of the CDR3, so a read error is the likely explanation.

The CDR3 covers 18 residues. Germline CDR1 is SGHVS and CDR2 is FQNEAQ. Trimming took 5 bases from V and 0 from J, leaving 20 bases between them. Total RNA amounting to about 520 ng was the source from which TCR beta cDNA was made with a constant-region primer. For TCR beta, libraries were produced by three nested multiplex PCR rounds using slightly modified ARM-PCR. In the first two PCR rounds, TRBV1-TRBV30 forward primers were paired with a C-beta reverse primer, and each round lasted around 10 cycles. TCRdb redid the calling of the multiplex PCR reads with MiXCR, one entry per CDR3 protein. The data show 80,000 or so distinct CDR3 sequences, with approximately 69% seen just once and about 25% held by the top ten.

The TCR originated in a man in his forties with primary liver carcinoma and hepatitis B virus infection. Sequencing was carried out using tumor-adjacent normal liver tissue. The chain carries TRBV7-8 and TRBJ2-1; D possibly corresponds to TRBD2 (5 bases). Here the CDR3 reads CASSLLRGSAVSYNEQFL. As DNA, the CDR3 is TGTGCCAGCAGCCTGCTTAGAGGCTCAGCGGTCTCCTACAATGAGCAGTTCCTC.